A selection of T cell receptor beta chains follows, all from one sample in a study of shared clonotypes between healthy human individuals. TCRdb keeps only in-frame clones here, not all; method: immunoSEQ multiplex PCR. Here the sample spans over 2 million clones, about 94% being singletons. Sequencing was carried out using naive CD8+ T cells sorted from blood. Receptors were obtained from a man younger than 35 in good health. Each CDR3 is given with its conserved first and last residue. A D gene is named only where the DNA matches it firmly. Size is stated for part of the rows, as once, few or many counts, or as a class when the clone is expanded.

V: TRBV19; J: TRBJ2-7; size: -; D: TRBD1; CDR3: CASSIAQGDYEQYF; DNA: TGTGCCAGTAGTATCGCACAGGGGGACTACGAGCAGTACTTC
V: TRBV15; J: TRBJ2-2; size: -; D: -; CDR3: CATSREQGNTGELFF; DNA: TGTGCCACCAGCAGAGAACAGGGGAACACCGGGGAGCTGTTTTTT
V: TRBV21-1; J: TRBJ1-1; size: -; D: -; CDR3: CASSNFDLKTDGRGRTDTEAFF; DNA: TGTGCCAGCAGCAACTTCGACCTAAAAACGGATGGGAGGGGTCGGACCGACACTGAAGCTTTCTTT
V: TRBV30; J: TRBJ2-1; size: -; D: -; CDR3: CAWDLGEQFF; DNA: TGTGCCTGGGACCTCGGTGAGCAGTTCTTC
V: TRBV5-1; J: TRBJ2-7; size: -; D: -; CDR3: CASSLLQGSYEQYF; DNA: TGCGCCAGCAGCTTGTTACAGGGAAGCTACGAGCAGTACTTC
V: TRBV6-6; J: TRBJ2-1; size: -; D: -; CDR3: CASRQSFSEANEQFF; DNA: TGTGCCAGCAGACAGAGCTTTAGCGAGGCCAATGAGCAGTTCTTC
V: TRBV15; J: TRBJ1-5; size: -; D: -; CDR3: CATSTVGDAQPQHF; DNA: TGTGCCACCAGCACCGTCGGGGATGCTCAGCCCCAGCATTTT
V: TRBV27; J: TRBJ1-5; size: -; D: TRBD1; CDR3: CASSSLPGQGLLNQPQHF; DNA: TGTGCCAGCAGTTCCTTACCCGGACAGGGCCTTCTCAATCAGCCCCAGCATTTT
V: TRBV2; J: TRBJ2-5; size: -; D: -; CDR3: CASSAEGGIETQYF; DNA: TGTGCCAGCAGTGCCGAGGGGGGCATTGAGACCCAGTACTTC
V: TRBV20-1; J: TRBJ2-1; size: -; D: -; CDR3: CSLDEQFF; DNA: TGCAGCCTCGATGAGCAGTTCTTC
V: TRBV27; J: TRBJ2-1; size: -; D: -; CDR3: CASSLSSGTAYNEQFF; DNA: TGTGCCAGCAGTTTATCATCCGGGACTGCCTACAATGAGCAGTTCTTC
V: TRBV2; J: TRBJ1-4; size: -; D: -; CDR3: CASRRVSEKLFF; DNA: TGTGCCAGCCGTAGGGTTAGTGAAAAACTGTTTTTT
V: TRBV10-3; J: TRBJ2-2; size: -; D: -; CDR3: CAISENSPHLTGELFF; DNA: TGTGCCATCAGTGAGAACAGCCCTCATCTTACGGGGGAGCTGTTTTTT
V: TRBV5-4; J: TRBJ1-1; size: -; D: -; CDR3: CASSRLGEETEAFF; DNA: TGTGCCAGCAGCCGACTGGGAGAGGAGACTGAAGCTTTCTTT
V: TRBV6-1; J: TRBJ1-2; size: once; D: -; CDR3: CASSVYLGYTF; DNA: TGTGCCAGCAGTGTGTATCTGGGCTACACCTTC
V: TRBV4-1; J: TRBJ2-7; size: once; D: TRBD1; CDR3: CASSQIGTASYEQYF; DNA: TGCGCCAGCAGCCAAATTGGGACAGCATCCTACGAGCAGTACTTC